Listed below are T cell receptor beta chains from one sample, sequenced in a study of radiotherapy plus CTLA-4 blockade in lung cancer. TCRdb keeps only in-frame clones here, not all; method: immunoSEQ multiplex PCR. The table lists tens of thousands of clones, roughly four fifths of them singletons. The specimen was peripheral blood, collected from a patient treated with radiotherapy plus ipilimumab. Receptors were obtained from a human donor with non-small cell lung cancer who had stable disease on radiotherapy plus ipilimumab. Both conserved end residues are part of each CDR3. D genes are given only for firm matches. Size is stated for part of the rows, as once, few or many counts, or as a class when the clone is expanded.

v_gene,abundance,j_gene,d_gene,CDR3aa,CDR3nt
TRBV18,-,TRBJ1-3,-,CASSPGAAGNTIYF,TGTGCCAGCTCCCCGGGCGCAGCTGGAAACACCATATATTTT
TRBV27,-,TRBJ1-2,TRBD1,CASGGRDRDTNYGYTF,TGTGCCAGCGGTGGCCGGGACAGAGATACTAACTATGGCTACACCTTC
TRBV27,-,TRBJ2-7,TRBD2,CASSTRGDSSEQYF,TGTGCCAGCAGCACTCGGGGGGACTCCTCCGAGCAGTACTTC
TRBV6-5,-,TRBJ2-3,-,CASSRGGSTDTQYF,TGTGCCAGCAGTAGGGGCGGGAGCACAGATACGCAGTATTTT
TRBV4-1,-,TRBJ2-7,-,CASSSPGRSSYEQYF,TGCGCCAGCAGTTCTCCCGGACGCAGCTCCTACGAGCAGTACTTC
TRBV18,-,TRBJ2-3,-,CASSRASGPDTDTQYF,TGTGCCAGCTCCCGAGCCAGCGGACCTGACACAGATACGCAGTATTTT
TRBV25-1,once,TRBJ2-2,-,CASSDPDSLRELFF,TGTGCCAGCAGTGACCCGGACAGCTTAAGGGAGCTGTTTTTT
TRBV5-8,-,TRBJ2-3,-,CASSLEGGSTDTQYF,TGTGCCAGCAGCTTGGAAGGGGGTAGCACAGATACGCAGTATTTT
TRBV6-5,-,TRBJ2-3,TRBD1,CATMGQGGTDTQYF,TGTGCCACAATGGGGCAGGGGGGCACAGATACGCAGTATTTT
TRBV9,-,TRBJ1-2,-,CASSAFDRVGAYGYTF,TGTGCCAGCAGCGCCTTCGACAGAGTGGGGGCCTATGGCTACACCTTC
TRBV7-2,-,TRBJ2-7,TRBD2,CASSLLPTGGGAGEQYF,TGTGCCAGCAGCTTACTCCCTACTGGCGGGGGGGCCGGCGAGCAGTACTTC
TRBV5-5,-,TRBJ1-5,TRBD1,CASSVREGGFSNQPQHF,TGTGCCAGCAGCGTAAGAGAAGGGGGCTTCAGCAATCAGCCCCAGCATTTT
TRBV6-5,-,TRBJ1-2,TRBD1,CASSYRGQGVYGYTF,TGTGCCAGCAGTTATCGGGGGCAGGGGGTATATGGCTACACCTTC
TRBV9,once,TRBJ1-4,TRBD1,CASSDGQGAGKLFF,TGTGCCAGCAGCGACGGACAGGGGGCTGGAAAACTGTTTTTT
TRBV10-3,-,TRBJ2-1,-,CAISRTAGEVYNEQFF,TGTGCCATCAGTAGAACGGCCGGAGAAGTATACAATGAGCAGTTCTTC
TRBV29-1,-,TRBJ1-5,TRBD1,CSVRDRNSNQPQHF,TGCAGCGTTCGGGACAGGAATAGCAATCAGCCCCAGCATTTT
TRBV5-1,-,TRBJ1-6,-,CASKGALGSYNSPLHF,TGCGCCAGTAAAGGAGCGCTGGGCTCCTATAATTCACCCCTCCACTTT
TRBV7-9,-,TRBJ1-5,-,CASSPGGIHQPQHF,TGTGCCAGCAGCCCGGGGGGGATTCATCAGCCCCAGCATTTT
TRBV2,-,TRBJ2-7,TRBD2,CASSSGLQDYEQYF,TGTGCCAGCAGTTCGGGACTACAAGACTACGAGCAGTACTTC
TRBV2,-,TRBJ2-3,-,CASRTRTAVTDTQYF,TGTGCCAGCAGGACCAGGACAGCTGTTACAGATACGCAGTATTTT
TRBV7-8,-,TRBJ2-1,TRBD1,CASSLRQGSYNEQFF,TGTGCCAGCAGCTTAAGACAGGGCTCCTACAATGAGCAGTTCTTC
TRBV2,-,TRBJ1-4,-,CASSLLWATNEKLFF,TGTGCCAGCAGCCTGTTATGGGCAACTAATGAAAAACTGTTTTTT
TRBV9,-,TRBJ1-3,-,CASSVGNSGFSGNTIYF,TGTGCCAGCAGCGTAGGGAACAGTGGATTCTCTGGAAACACCATATATTTT
TRBV30,-,TRBJ2-1,-,CAWSPGTNEQFF,TGTGCCTGGAGTCCAGGGACTAATGAGCAGTTCTTC